The 18 T cell receptor beta chains below come from one sample, sequenced in a study of blood T cell repertoires in COVID-19. Some clones are missing from TCRdb's copy, which holds only in-frame ones; the method was immunoSEQ multiplex PCR. The table lists approximately 260,000 clones, roughly 83% of them singletons. The sequencing sample was made of peripheral blood. These receptors all stem from a man in his 60s who had recovered from COVID-19.

V gene TRBV19 combines with J gene TRBJ1-5; D uncertain. The V and J ends lost 3 bases and 4 bases respectively, with 13 bases between them. Germline lookup yields CDR1 LNHDA and CDR2 SQIVND (reference sequence). The CDR3 covers 15 residues. CDR3: CASSISGVVNQPQHF. The CDR3 DNA follows: TGTGCCAGTAGTATCTCCGGGGTAGTGAATCAGCCCCAGCATTTT.

J is TRBJ2-5 and V is TRBV3-1 (or the pseudogene TRBV3-2), with 7 bases identical to TRBD2. J lost 4 bases, V lost 5 bases, and 10 bases had no gene match. The V gene's germline CDR1 is LGHDT and CDR2 YNNKEL (reference sequence). The CDR3 covers 15 residues. This CDR3 reads CASSKALAGGETQYF. CDR3 DNA sequence: TGTGCCAGCAGCAAAGCCTTAGCGGGCGGAGAGACCCAGTACTTC.

J is TRBJ1-3 and V is TRBV9; TRBD1 is a possible D gene (5 bases). The germline V and J ends were trimmed by 3 bases and 0 bases, with 13 bases remaining between them. CDR1 is SGDLS, CDR2 YYNGEE, per germline. This CDR3 comprises 16 residues. The CDR3 bases are TGTGCCAGCAGCGCCTCCGACAGTGGCTCTGGAAACACCATATATTTT. Translated, it gives CASSASDSGSGNTIYF.

This chain links TRBV6-5 with TRBJ2-1; a possible D gene is TRBD2 (5 bases). V was cut by 2 bases and J by 2 bases, with 7 bases left in between. The CDR3 length is 14 residues. CDR1 MNHEY and CDR2 SVGAGI come from the germline V gene. CDR3 nucleotides: TGTGCCAGCAGTTACCGGGATACCTACAATGAGCAGTTCTTC. Translation gives CASSYRDTYNEQFF.

This chain links TRBV5-4 with TRBJ2-1, with D possibly matching TRBD2 (6 bases). Trimming removed 0 bases from V and 8 bases from J, with 15 bases in between. Germline V lookup: CDR1 SGHNT, CDR2 YYREEE (reference sequence). The CDR3 covers 15 residues. Here the CDR3 DNA reads TGTGCCAGCAGCTTGGAGACTAGAGGATACGATGAGCAGTTCTTC. It is translated as CASSLETRGYDEQFF.

This clone occurred a few times. The chain recombines TRBV28 with TRBJ1-6, with D possibly matching TRBD1 (6 bases). V was pared by 8 bases and J by 9 bases, with 17 bases between. CDR1 and CDR2 from the germline V gene are MDHEN and SYDVKM. This CDR3 comprises 14 residues. DNA for the CDR3: TGTGCCAGCTTAGCATACAGGGCAACTTCACCCCTCCACTTT. It codes for CASLAYRATSPLHF. Drawing the rest from reference TRBV28 and TRBJ1-6, the complete variable domain is DVKVTQSSRYLVKRTGEKVFLECVQDMDHENMFWYRQDPGLGLRLIYFSYDVKMKEKGDIPEGYSVSREKKERFSLILESASTNQTSMYLCASLAYRATSPLHFGNGTRLTVT.

This clone has just one count. The rearrangement joins TRBV4-1 to TRBJ2-7, with 12 bases matching TRBD2. After removal of 3 bases from V and 3 bases from J, the junction contained 6 bases not matched to a gene. This CDR3 is built from 16 residues. Germline values: CDR1 MGHRA, CDR2 YSYEKL. CDR3 DNA sequence: TGCGCCAGCAGCCACTTGACTAGCGGGAGACTCTACGAGCAGTACTTC. It translates to CASSHLTSGRLYEQYF.

This clone was seen more than once but under ten times. The chain couples TRBV18 to TRBJ1-2; D not resolved. Germline-derived CDR1 and CDR2 are KGHSH and LQKENI. The CDR3 extends over 14 amino acids. The V and J ends lost 1 base and 4 bases respectively, with 10 bases between them. The DNA of the CDR3 is TGTGCCAGCTCACCACAGCGGGAAACCTATGGCTACACCTTC. Its translation is CASSPQRETYGYTF.

The chain recombines TRBV5-1 with TRBJ1-2, with D hard to call. Germline CDR1 reads SGHRS; CDR2 reads YFSETQ. The ends were cut back, 2 bases at V and 6 bases at J, with 11 bases in the middle. This CDR3 region has 13 residues. The CDR3, as DNA: TGCGCCAGCAGCTTAGTAGGCGGGGATGGCTACACCTTC. The encoded protein is CASSLVGGDGYTF. Complete variable domain (other parts from reference TRBV5-1 and TRBJ1-2): KAGVTQTPRYLIKTRGQQVTLSCSPISGHRSVSWYQQTPGQGLQFLFEYFSETQRNKGNFPGRFSGRQFSNSRSEMNVSTLELGDSALYLCASSLVGGDGYTFGSGTRLTVV.

The V and J genes are TRBV5-6 and TRBJ2-2; 9 nucleotides line up with TRBD2. This CDR3 is built from 15 residues. Germline trimming cut 5 bases from V and 6 bases from J; bases unmatched to any gene: 8. Germline CDR1 reads SGHDT; CDR2 reads YYEEEE. The CDR3 protein is CASRTIAGVSGELFF. The DNA for the CDR3 is TGTGCCAGCAGAACTATAGCGGGAGTTTCCGGGGAGCTGTTTTTT.

The V call is TRBV28, the J call TRBJ2-3, with 7 bases fitting TRBD1. There are 15 residues in the CDR3. Germline CDR1 is MDHEN and CDR2 is SYDVKM. V shed 5 bases and J 0 bases; nucleotides not matched to a gene: 5. CDR3 residues: CASSPQGRSTDTQYF. The CDR3 coding sequence is TGTGCCAGCAGTCCACAGGGGCGGAGCACAGATACGCAGTATTTT.

The J gene is TRBJ2-2, the V gene TRBV7-3; possible D gene TRBD1, 5 bases. The CDR3 sequence is 14 residues long. Per the germline V gene, CDR1 is SGHTA and CDR2 is FQGTGA. V lost 0 bases to trimming and J lost 6 bases, with 8 bases between them. The CDR3 region has the DNA TGTGCCAGCAGCTTAACCAGGGCACCCGGGGAGCTGTTTTTT. Its protein product is CASSLTRAPGELFF.

The chain combines TRBV30 with TRBJ2-2; D unresolved. Germline V lookup: CDR1 GTSNPN, CDR2 SVGIG (reference sequence). The CDR3 has 13 residues. Trimming took off 2 bases at V and 1 base at J, with 5 bases between the two ends. The CDR3 DNA reads as TGTGCCTGGAGTTTAATGAACACCGGGGAGCTGTTTTTT. Translation gives CAWSLMNTGELFF.

Worth noting for this clone: Other DNA sequences of this sample code for an identical CDR3. The rearrangement uses TRBV7-9 and TRBJ2-1, with 8 bases matching TRBD2. The CDR3 runs to 17 residues. CDR1 and CDR2 from the germline V gene are SEHNR and FQNEAQ (reference sequence). The junction had 16 bases not matched to a gene; V was cut back by 4 bases and J by 8 bases. The DNA of the CDR3 is TGTGCCAGCAGCTCTGGATTAGCGGGGAGGGGAGTCGATGAGCAGTTCTTC. It specifies CASSSGLAGRGVDEQFF.

V and J are TRBV6-1 and TRBJ2-2; 7 positions agree with TRBD2. With 0 bases clipped from V and 5 bases from J, the junction kept 6 bases outside the gene matches. CDR1 MNHNS and CDR2 SASEGT come from the germline V gene. The CDR3 covers 16 residues. The CDR3 region is CASSEAAGVGTGELFF. The CDR3 nucleotides read TGTGCCAGCAGTGAAGCGGCGGGAGTCGGGACCGGGGAGCTGTTTTTT.

The chain joins TRBV19 to TRBJ1-2; TRBD1 matches 7 bases. This CDR3 is built from 12 residues. Germline CDR1 is LNHDA and CDR2 is SQIVND (reference sequence). V shed 7 bases, J shed 4 bases, and the junction held 3 bases outside the gene matches. This chain's CDR3 is CASKGQFYGYTF. CDR3 nucleotide sequence: TGTGCCAGTAAGGGACAGTTCTATGGCTACACCTTC. Full variable domain (remainder filled in from reference TRBV19 and TRBJ1-2): DGGITQSPKYLFRKEGQNVTLSCEQNLNHDAMYWYRQDPGQGLRLIYYSQIVNDFQKGDIAEGYSVSREKKESFPLTVTSAQKNPTAFYLCASKGQFYGYTFGSGTRLTVV.

V gene TRBV28 combines with J gene TRBJ2-2, with 9 nucleotides matching TRBD2. Germline V lookup: CDR1 MDHEN, CDR2 SYDVKM. With V trimmed by 5 bases and J by 6 bases, 10 bases remained unmatched. There are 16 residues in the CDR3. The CDR3 sequence is CASSPRAGGIAGELFF. In nucleotides, the CDR3 is TGTGCCAGCAGTCCCAGGGCGGGAGGGATCGCCGGGGAGCTGTTTTTT.

This clone was seen a single time. V and J are TRBV15 and TRBJ1-6, with 9 bases aligning to TRBD1. The germline CDR1 and CDR2 sequences are LNHNV and YYDKDF (reference sequence). The CDR3 totals 15 residues. Trimming took 7 bases from V and 6 from J; bases not matched to a gene: 7. The CDR3 region has the DNA TGTGCCACCAAAGAGGGACAGGGTGGTAATTCACCCCTCCACTTT. Protein: CATKEGQGGNSPLHF.